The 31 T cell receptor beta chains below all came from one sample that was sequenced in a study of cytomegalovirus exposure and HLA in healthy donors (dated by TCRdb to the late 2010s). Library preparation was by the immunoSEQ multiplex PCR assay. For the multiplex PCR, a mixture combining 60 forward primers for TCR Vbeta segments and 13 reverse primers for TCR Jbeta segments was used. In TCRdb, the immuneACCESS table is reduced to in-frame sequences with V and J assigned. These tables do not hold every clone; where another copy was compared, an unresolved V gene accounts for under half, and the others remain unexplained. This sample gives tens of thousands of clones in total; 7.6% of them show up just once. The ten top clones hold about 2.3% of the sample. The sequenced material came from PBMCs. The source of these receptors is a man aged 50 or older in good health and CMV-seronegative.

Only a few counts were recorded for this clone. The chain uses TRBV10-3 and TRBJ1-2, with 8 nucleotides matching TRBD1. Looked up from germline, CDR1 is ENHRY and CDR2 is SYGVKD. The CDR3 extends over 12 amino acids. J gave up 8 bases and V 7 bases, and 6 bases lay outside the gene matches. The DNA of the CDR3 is TGTGCCATCACTCCGACAGGGGAAGGCTACACCTTC. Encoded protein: CAITPTGEGYTF.

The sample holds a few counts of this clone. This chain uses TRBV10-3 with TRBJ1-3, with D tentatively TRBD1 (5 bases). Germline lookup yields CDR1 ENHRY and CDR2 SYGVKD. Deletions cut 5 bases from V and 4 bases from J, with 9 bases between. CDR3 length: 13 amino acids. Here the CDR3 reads CAISLGQGNTIYF. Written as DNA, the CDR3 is TGTGCCATCAGTTTGGGGCAGGGAAACACCATATATTTT.

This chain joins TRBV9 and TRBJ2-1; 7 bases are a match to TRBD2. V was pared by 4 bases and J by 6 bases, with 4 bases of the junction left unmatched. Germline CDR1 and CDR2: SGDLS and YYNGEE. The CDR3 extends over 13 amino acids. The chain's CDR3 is CASSPRLANEQFF. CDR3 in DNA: TGTGCCAGCAGCCCCCGACTAGCCAATGAGCAGTTCTTC. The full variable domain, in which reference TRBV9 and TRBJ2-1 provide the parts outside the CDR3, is DSGVTQTPKHLITATGQRVTLRCSPRSGDLSVYWYQQSLDQGLQFLIQYYNGEERAKGNILERFSAQQFPDLHSELNLSSLELGDSALYFCASSPRLANEQFFGPGTRLTVL.

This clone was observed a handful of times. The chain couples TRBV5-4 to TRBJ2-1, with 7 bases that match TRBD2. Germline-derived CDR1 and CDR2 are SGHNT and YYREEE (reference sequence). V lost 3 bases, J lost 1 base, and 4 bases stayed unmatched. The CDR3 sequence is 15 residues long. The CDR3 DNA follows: TGTGCCAGCAGCTGGGAGGGAGGGTCCTACAATGAGCAGTTCTTC. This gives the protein CASSWEGGSYNEQFF.

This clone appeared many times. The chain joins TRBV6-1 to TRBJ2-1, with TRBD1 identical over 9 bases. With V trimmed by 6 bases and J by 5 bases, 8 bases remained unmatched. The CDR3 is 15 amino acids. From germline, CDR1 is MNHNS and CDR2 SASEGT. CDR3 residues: CASRPPGQGDNEQFF. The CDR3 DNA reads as TGTGCCAGCAGGCCTCCGGGACAGGGCGACAATGAGCAGTTCTTC.

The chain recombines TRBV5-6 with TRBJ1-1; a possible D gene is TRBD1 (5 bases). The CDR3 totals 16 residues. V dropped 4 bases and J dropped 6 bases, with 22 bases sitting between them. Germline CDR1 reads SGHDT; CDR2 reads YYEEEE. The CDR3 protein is CASSARSLTGDSEAFF. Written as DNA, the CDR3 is TGTGCCAGCAGCGCCCGTAGTCTCACAGGCGATTCTGAAGCTTTCTTT.

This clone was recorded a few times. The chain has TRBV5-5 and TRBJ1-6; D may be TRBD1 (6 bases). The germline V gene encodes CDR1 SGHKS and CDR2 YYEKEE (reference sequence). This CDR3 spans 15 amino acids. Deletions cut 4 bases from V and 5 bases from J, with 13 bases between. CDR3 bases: TGTGCCAGCAGCCCGATGACAGGAAATAATTCACCCCTCCACTTT. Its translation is CASSPMTGNNSPLHF. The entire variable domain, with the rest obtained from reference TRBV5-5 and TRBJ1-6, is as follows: DAGVTQSPTHLIKTRGQQVTLRCSPISGHKSVSWYQQVLGQGPQFIFQYYEKEERGRGNFPDRFSARQFPNYSSELNVNALLLGDSALYLCASSPMTGNNSPLHFGNGTRLTVT.

The CDR3 sequence: CASSSGLAGGTTDTQYF. The CDR3 DNA sequence: TGTGCCAGCAGCTCCGGACTAGCGGGAGGGACGACAGATACGCAGTATTTT. The chain couples TRBV11-2 to TRBJ2-3; the match to TRBD2 covers 15 bases. The junction had 5 bases not matched to a gene; V was cut back by 4 bases and J by 3 bases. The germline V gene has CDR1 SGHAT and CDR2 FQNNGV. The CDR3 contains 17 residues.

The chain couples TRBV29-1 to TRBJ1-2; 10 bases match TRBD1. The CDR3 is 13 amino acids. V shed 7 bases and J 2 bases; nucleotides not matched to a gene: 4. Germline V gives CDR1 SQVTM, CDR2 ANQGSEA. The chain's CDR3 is CSAGTGDNYGYTF. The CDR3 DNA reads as TGCAGCGCTGGGACAGGGGACAACTATGGCTACACCTTC.

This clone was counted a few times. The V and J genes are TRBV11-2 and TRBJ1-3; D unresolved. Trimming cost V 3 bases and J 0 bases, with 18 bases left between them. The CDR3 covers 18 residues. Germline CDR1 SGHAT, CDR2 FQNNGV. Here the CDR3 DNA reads TGTGCCAGCAGCTTCCCCGACGGAGGGCGATTCTCTGGAAACACCATATATTTT. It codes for CASSFPDGGRFSGNTIYF.

CDR3 sequence reads: CASSQGADKEKLFF. The CDR3 DNA follows: TGTGCCAGCTCACAGGGAGCGGATAAAGAAAAACTGTTTTTT. The V gene is TRBV18, the J gene TRBJ1-4; D is ambiguous. The CDR3 is 14 amino acids. The germline V and J ends were trimmed by 4 bases and 8 bases, with 14 bases remaining between them. From germline, CDR1 is KGHSH and CDR2 LQKENI.

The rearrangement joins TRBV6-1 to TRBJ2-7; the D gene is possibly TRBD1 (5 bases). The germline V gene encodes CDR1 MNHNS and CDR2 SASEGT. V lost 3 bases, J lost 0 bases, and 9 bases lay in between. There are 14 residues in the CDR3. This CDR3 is CASSDRVSSYEQYF. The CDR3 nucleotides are TGTGCCAGCAGTGACAGGGTGAGCTCCTACGAGCAGTACTTC.

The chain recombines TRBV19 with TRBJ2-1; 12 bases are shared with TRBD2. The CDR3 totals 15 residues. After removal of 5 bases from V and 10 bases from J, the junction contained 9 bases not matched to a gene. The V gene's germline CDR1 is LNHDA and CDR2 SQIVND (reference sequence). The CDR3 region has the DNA TGTGCCAGTAGTCCCATGGGGACTAGCGGGCAGGAGCAGTTCTTC. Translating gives CASSPMGTSGQEQFF.

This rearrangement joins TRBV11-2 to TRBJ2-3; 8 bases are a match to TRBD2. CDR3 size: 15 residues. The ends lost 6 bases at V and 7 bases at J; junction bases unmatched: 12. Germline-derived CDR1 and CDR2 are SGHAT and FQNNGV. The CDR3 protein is CASSNNPGLENTQYF. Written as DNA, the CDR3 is TGTGCCAGCAGTAACAACCCGGGACTAGAGAATACGCAGTATTTT.

The CDR3 sequence is CASSDRRTGVTDTQYF. The CDR3 DNA sequence: TGTGCCAGCAGCGATCGGAGGACAGGGGTCACAGATACGCAGTATTTT. The gene calls are TRBV9 and TRBJ2-3; TRBD1 aligns across 9 bases. Trimming removed 3 bases from V and 2 bases from J; junction bases left unmatched: 7. Germline CDR1 is SGDLS and CDR2 is YYNGEE. CDR3 size: 16 residues.

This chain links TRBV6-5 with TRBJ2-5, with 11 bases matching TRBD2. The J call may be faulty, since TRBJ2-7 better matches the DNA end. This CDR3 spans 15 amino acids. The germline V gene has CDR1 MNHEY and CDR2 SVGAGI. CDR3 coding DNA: TGTGCCAGCAGGGTGATGACTAGCGGGACCCCCGAGCAGTACTTC. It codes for CASRVMTSGTPEQYF.

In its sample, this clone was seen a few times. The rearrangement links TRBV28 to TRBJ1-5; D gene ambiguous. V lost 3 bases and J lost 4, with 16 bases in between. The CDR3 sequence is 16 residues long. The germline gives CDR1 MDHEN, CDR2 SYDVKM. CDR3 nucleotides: TGTGCCAGCAGTTTTTTTGCCGGAGGCCCAAATCAGCCCCAGCATTTT. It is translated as CASSFFAGGPNQPQHF.

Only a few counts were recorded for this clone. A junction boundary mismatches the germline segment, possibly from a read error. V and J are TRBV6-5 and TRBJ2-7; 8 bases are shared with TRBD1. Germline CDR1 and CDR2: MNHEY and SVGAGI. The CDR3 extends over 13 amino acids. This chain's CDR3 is CASRGTGRYGQYF. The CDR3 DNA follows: TGTGCCAGCAGGGGGACAGGACGATACGGGCAGTACTTC.

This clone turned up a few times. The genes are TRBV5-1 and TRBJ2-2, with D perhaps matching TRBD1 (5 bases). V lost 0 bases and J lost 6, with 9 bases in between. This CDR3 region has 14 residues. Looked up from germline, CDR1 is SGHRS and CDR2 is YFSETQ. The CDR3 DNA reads TGCGCCAGCAGCTTGGGGGGCGGCCCCGGGGAGCTGTTTTTT. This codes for CASSLGGGPGELFF.

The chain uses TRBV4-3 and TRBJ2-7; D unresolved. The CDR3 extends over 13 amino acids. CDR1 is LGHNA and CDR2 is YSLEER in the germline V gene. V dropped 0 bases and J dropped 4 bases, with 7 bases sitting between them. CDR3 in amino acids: CASSQDPQYEQYF. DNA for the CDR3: TGCGCCAGCAGCCAAGATCCGCAGTACGAGCAGTACTTC.

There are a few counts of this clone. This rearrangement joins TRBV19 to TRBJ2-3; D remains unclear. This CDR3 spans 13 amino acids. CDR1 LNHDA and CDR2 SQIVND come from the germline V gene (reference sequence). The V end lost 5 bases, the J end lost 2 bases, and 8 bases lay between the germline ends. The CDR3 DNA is TGTGCCAGTAGTGGCAGAATCACAGATACGCAGTATTTT. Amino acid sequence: CASSGRITDTQYF. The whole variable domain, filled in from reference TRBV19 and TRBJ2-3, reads DGGITQSPKYLFRKEGQNVTLSCEQNLNHDAMYWYRQDPGQGLRLIYYSQIVNDFQKGDIAEGYSVSREKKESFPLTVTSAQKNPTAFYLCASSGRITDTQYFGPGTRLTVL.

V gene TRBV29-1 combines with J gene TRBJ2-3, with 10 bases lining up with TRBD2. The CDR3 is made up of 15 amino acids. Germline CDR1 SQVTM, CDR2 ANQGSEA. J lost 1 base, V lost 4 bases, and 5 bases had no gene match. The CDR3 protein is CSVVGLAGGTDTQYF. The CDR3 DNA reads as TGCAGCGTTGTGGGGCTAGCGGGAGGCACAGATACGCAGTATTTT.

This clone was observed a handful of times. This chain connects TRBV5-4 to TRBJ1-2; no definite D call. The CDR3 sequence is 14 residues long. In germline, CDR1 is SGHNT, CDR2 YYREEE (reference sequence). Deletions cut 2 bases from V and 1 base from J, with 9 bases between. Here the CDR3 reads CASSLDLINYGYTF. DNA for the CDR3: TGTGCCAGCAGCTTAGACTTAATTAACTATGGCTACACCTTC.

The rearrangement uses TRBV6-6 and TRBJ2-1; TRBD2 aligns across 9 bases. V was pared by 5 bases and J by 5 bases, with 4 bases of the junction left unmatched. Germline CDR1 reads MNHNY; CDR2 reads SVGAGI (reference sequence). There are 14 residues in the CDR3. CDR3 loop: CASSLSGGNNEQFF. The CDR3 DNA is TGTGCCAGCAGTCTTAGCGGGGGAAACAATGAGCAGTTCTTC.

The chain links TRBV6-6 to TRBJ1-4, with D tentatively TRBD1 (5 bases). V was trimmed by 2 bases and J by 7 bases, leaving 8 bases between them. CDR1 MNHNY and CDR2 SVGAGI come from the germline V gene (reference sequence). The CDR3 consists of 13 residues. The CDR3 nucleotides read TGTGCCAGCAGTTACACAGGCGGTGAAAAACTGTTTTTT. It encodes CASSYTGGEKLFF.

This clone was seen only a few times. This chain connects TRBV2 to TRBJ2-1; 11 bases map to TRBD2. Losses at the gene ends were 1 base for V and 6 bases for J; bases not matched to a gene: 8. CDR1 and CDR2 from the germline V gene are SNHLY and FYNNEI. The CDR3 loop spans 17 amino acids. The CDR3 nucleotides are TGTGCCAGCAGTGAAGAGACTAGCGGGACCGTCCGCAATGAGCAGTTCTTC. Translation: CASSEETSGTVRNEQFF.

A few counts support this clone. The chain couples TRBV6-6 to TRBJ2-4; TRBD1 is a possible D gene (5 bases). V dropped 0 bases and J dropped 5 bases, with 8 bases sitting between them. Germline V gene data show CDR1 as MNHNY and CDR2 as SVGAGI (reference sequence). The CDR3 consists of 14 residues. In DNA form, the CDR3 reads TGTGCCAGCAGTTACTCCCAGGGTCAAAACATTCAGTACTTC. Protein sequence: CASSYSQGQNIQYF.

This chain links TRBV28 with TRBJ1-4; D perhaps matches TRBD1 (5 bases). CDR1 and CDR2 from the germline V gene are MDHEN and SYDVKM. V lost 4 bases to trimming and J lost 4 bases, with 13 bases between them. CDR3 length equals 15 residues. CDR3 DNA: TGTGCCAGCAGTTCCCCGGGAGGGGTTAATGAAAAACTGTTTTTT. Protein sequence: CASSSPGGVNEKLFF. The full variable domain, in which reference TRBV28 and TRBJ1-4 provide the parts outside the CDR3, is DVKVTQSSRYLVKRTGEKVFLECVQDMDHENMFWYRQDPGLGLRLIYFSYDVKMKEKGDIPEGYSVSREKKERFSLILESASTNQTSMYLCASSSPGGVNEKLFFGSGTQLSVL.

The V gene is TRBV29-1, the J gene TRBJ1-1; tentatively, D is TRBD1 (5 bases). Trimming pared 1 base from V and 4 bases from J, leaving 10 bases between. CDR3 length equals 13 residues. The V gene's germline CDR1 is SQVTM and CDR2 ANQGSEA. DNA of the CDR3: TGCAGCGTTGAAGCGCAGGGAGGCACTGAAGCTTTCTTT. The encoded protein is CSVEAQGGTEAFF.

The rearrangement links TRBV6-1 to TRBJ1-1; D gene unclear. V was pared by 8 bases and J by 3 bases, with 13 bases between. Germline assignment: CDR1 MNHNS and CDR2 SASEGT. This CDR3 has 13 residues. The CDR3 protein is CASVRGFYTEAFF. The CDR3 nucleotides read TGTGCCAGCGTCCGAGGATTCTACACTGAAGCTTTCTTT.

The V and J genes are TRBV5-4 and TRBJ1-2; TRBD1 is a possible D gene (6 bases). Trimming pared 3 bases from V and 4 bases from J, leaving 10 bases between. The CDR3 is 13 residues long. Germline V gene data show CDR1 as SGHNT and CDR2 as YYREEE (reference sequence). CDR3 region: CASSSGQTYGYTF. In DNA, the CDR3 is TGTGCCAGCAGCTCCGGACAGACCTATGGCTACACCTTC.